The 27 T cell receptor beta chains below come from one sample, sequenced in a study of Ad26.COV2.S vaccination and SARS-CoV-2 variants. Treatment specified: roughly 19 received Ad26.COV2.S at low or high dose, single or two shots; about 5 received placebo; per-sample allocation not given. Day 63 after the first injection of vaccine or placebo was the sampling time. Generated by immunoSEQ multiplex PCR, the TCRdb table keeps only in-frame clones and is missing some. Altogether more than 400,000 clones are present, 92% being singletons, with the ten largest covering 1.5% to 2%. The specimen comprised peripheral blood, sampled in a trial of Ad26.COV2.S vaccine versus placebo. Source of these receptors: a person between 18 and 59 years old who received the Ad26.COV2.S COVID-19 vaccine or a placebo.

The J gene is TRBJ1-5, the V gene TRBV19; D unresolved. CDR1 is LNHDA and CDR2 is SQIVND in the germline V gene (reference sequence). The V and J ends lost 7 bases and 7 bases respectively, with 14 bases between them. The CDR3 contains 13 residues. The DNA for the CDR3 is TGTGCCAGTACCCAAGGTTCTTGGCAGCCCCAGCATTTT. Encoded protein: CASTQGSWQPQHF.

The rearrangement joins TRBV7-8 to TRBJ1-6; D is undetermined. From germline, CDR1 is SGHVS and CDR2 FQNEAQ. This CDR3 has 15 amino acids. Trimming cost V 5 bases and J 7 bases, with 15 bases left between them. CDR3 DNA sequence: TGTGCCAGCAGCCCTTACAGCACCGGGAATTCACCCCTCCACTTT. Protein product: CASSPYSTGNSPLHF.

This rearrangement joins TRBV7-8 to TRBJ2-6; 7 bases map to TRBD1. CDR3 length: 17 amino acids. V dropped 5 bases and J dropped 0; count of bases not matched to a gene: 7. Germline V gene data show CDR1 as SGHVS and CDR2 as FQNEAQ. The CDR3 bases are TGTGCCAGCAGCGCTAACAGGGGAAGCTCTGGGGCCAACGTCCTGACTTTC. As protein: CASSANRGSSGANVLTF.

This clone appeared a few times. The CDR3 region is CASSGRLGLAYNEQFF. The CDR3 bases are TGTGCCAGCAGTGGGAGGTTGGGACTAGCTTACAATGAGCAGTTCTTC. The chain has TRBV27 and TRBJ2-1, with 9 bases that match TRBD2. This CDR3 is 16 amino acids long. Germline values: CDR1 MNHEY, CDR2 SMNVEV (reference sequence). V gave up 5 bases and J gave up 4 bases; unmatched junction bases: 9.

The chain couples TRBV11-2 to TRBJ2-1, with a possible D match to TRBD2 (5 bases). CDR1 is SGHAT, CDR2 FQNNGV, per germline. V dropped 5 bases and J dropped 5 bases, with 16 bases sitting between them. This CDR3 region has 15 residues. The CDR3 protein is CASSQGSGGNNEQFF. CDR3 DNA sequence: TGTGCCAGCAGCCAAGGGAGCGGCGGAAACAATGAGCAGTTCTTC.

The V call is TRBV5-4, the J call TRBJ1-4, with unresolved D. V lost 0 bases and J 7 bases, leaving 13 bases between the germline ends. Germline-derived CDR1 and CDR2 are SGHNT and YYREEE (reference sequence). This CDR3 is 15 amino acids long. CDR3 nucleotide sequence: TGTGCCAGCAGCTTGGCCAAGGGAAACGGTGAAAAACTGTTTTTT. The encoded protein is CASSLAKGNGEKLFF.

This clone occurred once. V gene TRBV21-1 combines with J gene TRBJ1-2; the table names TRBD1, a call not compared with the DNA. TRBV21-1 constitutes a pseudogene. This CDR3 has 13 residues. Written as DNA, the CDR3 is TGTGCCAGCAGCCATTCGGCAGGGGATGGCTACACCTTC. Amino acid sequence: CASSHSAGDGYTF.

CDR3 DNA sequence: TGTGCCAGCAGTTCTCGTAAATCTGGGGCCAACGTCCTGACTTTC. Its protein is CASSSRKSGANVLTF. V is TRBV6-2 or TRBV6-3 and J is TRBJ2-6; no reliable D call. Germline CDR1 reads MNHEY; CDR2 reads SVGEGT. With 4 bases removed from V and 1 base from J, the gap between germline ends came to 8 bases. CDR3 length: 15 residues.

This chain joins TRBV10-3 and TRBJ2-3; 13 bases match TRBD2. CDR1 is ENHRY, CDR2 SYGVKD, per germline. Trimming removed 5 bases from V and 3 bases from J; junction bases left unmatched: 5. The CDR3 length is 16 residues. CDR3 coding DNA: TGTGCCATCAGTCCACTAGCGGGGGGGCTTACAGATACGCAGTATTTT. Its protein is CAISPLAGGLTDTQYF.

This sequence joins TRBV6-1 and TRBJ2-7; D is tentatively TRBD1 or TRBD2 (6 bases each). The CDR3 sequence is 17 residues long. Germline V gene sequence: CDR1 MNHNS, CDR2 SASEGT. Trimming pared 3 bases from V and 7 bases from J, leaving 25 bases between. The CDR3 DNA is TGTGCCAGCAGTGACCGTAACAGGGAGGTAGGGATTTATGAGCAGTACTTC. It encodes CASSDRNREVGIYEQYF.

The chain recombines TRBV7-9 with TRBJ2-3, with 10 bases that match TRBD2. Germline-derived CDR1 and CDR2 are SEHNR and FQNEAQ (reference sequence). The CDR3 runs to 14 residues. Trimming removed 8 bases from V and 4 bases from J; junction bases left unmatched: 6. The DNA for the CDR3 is TGTGCCAGCCGGACTAGCGGCGTTGCAGATACGCAGTATTTT. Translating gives CASRTSGVADTQYF.

CDR3 in amino acids: CASSPGLAKNIQYF. The CDR3 DNA sequence: TGTGCCAGCAGCCCCGGGCTAGCCAAAAACATTCAGTACTTC. The chain uses TRBV3-1 (or the pseudogene TRBV3-2) and TRBJ2-4; the D is unclear. Germline lookup yields CDR1 LGHDT and CDR2 YNNKEL (reference sequence). V was cut by 4 bases and J by 0 bases, with 7 bases left in between. The CDR3 is 14 residues long.

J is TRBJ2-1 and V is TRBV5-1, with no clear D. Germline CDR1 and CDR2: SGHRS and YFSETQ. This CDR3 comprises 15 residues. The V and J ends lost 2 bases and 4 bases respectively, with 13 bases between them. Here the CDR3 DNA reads TGCGCCAGCAGCTTCGGGCACCACGGATACAATGAGCAGTTCTTC. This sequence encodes CASSFGHHGYNEQFF.

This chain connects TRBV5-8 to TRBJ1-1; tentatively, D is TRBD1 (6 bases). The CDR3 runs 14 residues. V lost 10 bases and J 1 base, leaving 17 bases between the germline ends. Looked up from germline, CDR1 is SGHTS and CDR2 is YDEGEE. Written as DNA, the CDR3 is TGTGCCTTCCTTGTTAGGGGGGAGAACACTGAAGCTTTCTTT. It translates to CAFLVRGENTEAFF.

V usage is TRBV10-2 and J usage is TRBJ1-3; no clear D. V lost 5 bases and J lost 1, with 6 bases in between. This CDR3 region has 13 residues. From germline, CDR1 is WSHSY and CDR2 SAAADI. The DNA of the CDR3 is TGCGCCAGCAGTTCCGCGTCTGGAAACACCATATATTTT. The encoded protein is CASSSASGNTIYF.

The chain's CDR3 is CASSYSQGYEQYF. The CDR3 bases are TGTGCCAGCAGTTACTCGCAGGGCTACGAGCAGTACTTC. This chain uses TRBV6-5 with TRBJ2-7, with D tentatively TRBD1 (5 bases). The CDR3 has 13 residues. From germline, CDR1 is MNHEY and CDR2 SVGAGI. V dropped 0 bases and J dropped 3 bases, with 6 bases sitting between them.

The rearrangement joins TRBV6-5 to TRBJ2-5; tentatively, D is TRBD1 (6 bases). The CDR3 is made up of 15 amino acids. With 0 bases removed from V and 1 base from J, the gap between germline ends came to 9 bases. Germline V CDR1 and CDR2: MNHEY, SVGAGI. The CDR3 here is CASSYSGHFQETQYF. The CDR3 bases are TGTGCCAGCAGTTACTCGGGACACTTCCAAGAGACCCAGTACTTC.

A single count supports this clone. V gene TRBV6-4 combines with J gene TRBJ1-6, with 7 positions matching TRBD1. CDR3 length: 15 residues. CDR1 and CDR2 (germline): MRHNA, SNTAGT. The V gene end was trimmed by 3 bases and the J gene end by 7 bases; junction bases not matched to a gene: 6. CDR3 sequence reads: CASSEGQEANSPLHF. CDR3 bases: TGTGCCAGCAGTGAAGGACAGGAGGCGAATTCACCCCTCCACTTT.

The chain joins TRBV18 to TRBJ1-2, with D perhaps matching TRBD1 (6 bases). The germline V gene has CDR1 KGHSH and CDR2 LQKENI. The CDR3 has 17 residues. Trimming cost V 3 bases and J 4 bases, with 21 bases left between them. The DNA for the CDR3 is TGTGCCAGCTCACCCACACCGGGGGCAGGGTGGAGCTATGGCTACACCTTC. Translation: CASSPTPGAGWSYGYTF.

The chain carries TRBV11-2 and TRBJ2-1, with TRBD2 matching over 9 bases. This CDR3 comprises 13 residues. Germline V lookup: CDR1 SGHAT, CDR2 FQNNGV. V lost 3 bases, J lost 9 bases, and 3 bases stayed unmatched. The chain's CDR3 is CASSLGAGGEQFF. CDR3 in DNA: TGTGCCAGCAGCTTGGGAGCGGGAGGTGAGCAGTTCTTC. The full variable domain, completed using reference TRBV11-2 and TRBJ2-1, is EAGVAQSPRYKIIEKRQSVAFWCNPISGHATLYWYQQILGQGPKLLIQFQNNGVVDDSQLPKDRFSAERLKGVDSTLKIQPAKLEDSAVYLCASSLGAGGEQFFGPGTRLTVL.

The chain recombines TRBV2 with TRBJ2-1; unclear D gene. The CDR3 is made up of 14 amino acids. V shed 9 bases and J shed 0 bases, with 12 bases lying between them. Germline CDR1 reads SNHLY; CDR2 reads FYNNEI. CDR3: CARHDVSSYNEQFF. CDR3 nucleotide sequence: TGTGCCAGACATGACGTAAGCTCCTACAATGAGCAGTTCTTC.

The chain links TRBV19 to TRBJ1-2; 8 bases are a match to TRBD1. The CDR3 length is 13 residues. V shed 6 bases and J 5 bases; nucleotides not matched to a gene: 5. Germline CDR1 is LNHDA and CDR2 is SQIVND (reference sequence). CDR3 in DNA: TGTGCCAGTAGGCCCGGGACAGGTTATGGCTACACCTTC. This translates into CASRPGTGYGYTF.

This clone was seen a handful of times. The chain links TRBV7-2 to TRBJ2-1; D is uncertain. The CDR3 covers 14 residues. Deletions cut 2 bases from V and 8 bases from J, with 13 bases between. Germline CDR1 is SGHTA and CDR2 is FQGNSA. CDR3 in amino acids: CASSLMGKGDEQFF. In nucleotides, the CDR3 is TGTGCCAGCAGCTTAATGGGCAAAGGTGATGAGCAGTTCTTC.

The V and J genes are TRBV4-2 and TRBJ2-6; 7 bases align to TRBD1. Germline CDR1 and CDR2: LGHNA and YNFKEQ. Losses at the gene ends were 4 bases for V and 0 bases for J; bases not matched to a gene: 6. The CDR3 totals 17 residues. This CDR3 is CASSLGTELSGANVLTF. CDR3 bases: TGTGCCAGCAGCCTAGGGACAGAACTCTCTGGGGCCAACGTCCTGACTTTC.

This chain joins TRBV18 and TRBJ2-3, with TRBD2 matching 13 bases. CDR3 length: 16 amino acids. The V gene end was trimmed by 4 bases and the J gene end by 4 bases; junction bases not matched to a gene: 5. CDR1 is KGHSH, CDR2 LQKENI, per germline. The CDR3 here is CASSLGTSGTADTQYF. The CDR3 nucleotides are TGTGCCAGCTCACTGGGGACTAGCGGGACGGCAGATACGCAGTATTTT.

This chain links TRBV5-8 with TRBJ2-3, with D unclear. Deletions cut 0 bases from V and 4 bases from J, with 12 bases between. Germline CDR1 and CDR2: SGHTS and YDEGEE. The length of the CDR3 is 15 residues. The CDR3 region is CASSLGWGFPDTQYF. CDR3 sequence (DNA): TGTGCCAGCAGCTTGGGTTGGGGTTTCCCAGATACGCAGTATTTT.

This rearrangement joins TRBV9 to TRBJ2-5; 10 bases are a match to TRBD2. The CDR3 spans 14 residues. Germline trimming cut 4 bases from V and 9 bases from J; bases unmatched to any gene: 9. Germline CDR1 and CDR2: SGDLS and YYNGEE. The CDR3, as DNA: TGTGCCAGCAGCCCCTCCACTAGCGGGGTGGCCCAGTACTTC. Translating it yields CASSPSTSGVAQYF.